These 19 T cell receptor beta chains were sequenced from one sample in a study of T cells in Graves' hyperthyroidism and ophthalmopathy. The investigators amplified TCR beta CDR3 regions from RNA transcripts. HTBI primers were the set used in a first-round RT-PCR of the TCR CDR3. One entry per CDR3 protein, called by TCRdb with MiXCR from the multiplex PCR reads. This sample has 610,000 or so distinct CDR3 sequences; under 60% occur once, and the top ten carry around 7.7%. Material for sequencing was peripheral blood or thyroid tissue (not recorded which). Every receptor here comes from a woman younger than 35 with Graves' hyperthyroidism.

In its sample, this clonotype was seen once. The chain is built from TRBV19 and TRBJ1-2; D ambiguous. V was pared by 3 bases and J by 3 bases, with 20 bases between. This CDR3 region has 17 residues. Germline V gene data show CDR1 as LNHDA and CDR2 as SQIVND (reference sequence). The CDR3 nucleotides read TGTGCCAGTAGTATGGTGGGAGGGCCCACTAGTGACTATGGCTACACCTTC. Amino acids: CASSMVGGPTSDYGYTF. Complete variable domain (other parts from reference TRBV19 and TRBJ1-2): DGGITQSPKYLFRKEGQNVTLSCEQNLNHDAMYWYRQDPGQGLRLIYYSQIVNDFQKGDIAEGYSVSREKKESFPLTVTSAQKNPTAFYLCASSMVGGPTSDYGYTFGSGTRLTVV.

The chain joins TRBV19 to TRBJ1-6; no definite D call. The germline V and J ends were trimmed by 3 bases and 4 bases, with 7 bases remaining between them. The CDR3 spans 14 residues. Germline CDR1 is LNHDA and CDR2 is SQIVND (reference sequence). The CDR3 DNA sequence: TGTGCCAGTAGTATCACAGAGTATAATTCACCCCTCCACTTT. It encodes CASSITEYNSPLHF.

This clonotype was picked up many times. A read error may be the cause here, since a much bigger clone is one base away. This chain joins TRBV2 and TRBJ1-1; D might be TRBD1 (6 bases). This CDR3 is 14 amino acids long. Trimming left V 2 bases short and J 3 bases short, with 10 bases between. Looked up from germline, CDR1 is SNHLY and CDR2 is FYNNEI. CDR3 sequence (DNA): TGTGCCAGCAGTGAACACAGGGAGCACACTGAAGCTTTCTTT. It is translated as CASSEHREHTEAFF.

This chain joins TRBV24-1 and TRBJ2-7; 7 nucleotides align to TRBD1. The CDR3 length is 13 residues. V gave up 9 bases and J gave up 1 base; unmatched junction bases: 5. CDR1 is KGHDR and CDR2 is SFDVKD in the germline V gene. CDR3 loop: CATGTAFSYEQYF. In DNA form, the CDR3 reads TGTGCCACCGGGACAGCCTTTTCCTACGAGCAGTACTTC.

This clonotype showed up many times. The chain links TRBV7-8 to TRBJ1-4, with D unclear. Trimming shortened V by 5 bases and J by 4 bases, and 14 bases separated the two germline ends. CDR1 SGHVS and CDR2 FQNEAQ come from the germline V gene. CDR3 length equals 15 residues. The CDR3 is CASSTSGPFNEKLFF. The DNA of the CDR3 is TGTGCCAGCAGCACTTCAGGTCCCTTTAATGAAAAACTGTTTTTT.

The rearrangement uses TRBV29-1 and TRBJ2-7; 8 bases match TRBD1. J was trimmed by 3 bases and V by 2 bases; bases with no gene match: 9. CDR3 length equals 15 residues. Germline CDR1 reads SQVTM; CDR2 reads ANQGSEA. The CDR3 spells CSVEREAGGLYEQYF. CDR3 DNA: TGCAGCGTTGAAAGGGAGGCAGGGGGCCTCTACGAGCAGTACTTC.

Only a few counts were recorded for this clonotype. For the CDR3, the DNA is TGTGCCAGCTCGTACGCCGGGCCCCCAGCCACCGGGGAGCTGTTTTTT. Translated: CASSYAGPPATGELFF. The J gene is TRBJ2-2, the V gene TRBV2; D not resolved. Germline loops: CDR1 SNHLY, CDR2 FYNNEI. The CDR3 is made up of 16 amino acids. Trimming stripped 8 bases from V and 4 bases from J, with 20 bases between.

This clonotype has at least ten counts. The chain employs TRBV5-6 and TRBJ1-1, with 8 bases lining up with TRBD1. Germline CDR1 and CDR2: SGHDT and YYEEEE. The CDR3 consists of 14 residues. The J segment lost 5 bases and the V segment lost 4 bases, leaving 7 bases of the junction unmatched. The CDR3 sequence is CASSPRGRRTEAFF. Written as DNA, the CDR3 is TGTGCCAGCAGCCCCAGGGGGCGCCGAACTGAAGCTTTCTTT.

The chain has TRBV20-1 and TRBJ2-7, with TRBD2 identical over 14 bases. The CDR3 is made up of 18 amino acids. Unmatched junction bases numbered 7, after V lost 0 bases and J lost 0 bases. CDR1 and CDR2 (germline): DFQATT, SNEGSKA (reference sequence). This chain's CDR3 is CSARDPGTSGRSSYEQYF. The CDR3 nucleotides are TGCAGTGCTAGAGATCCCGGGACTAGCGGGAGAAGCTCCTACGAGCAGTACTTC.

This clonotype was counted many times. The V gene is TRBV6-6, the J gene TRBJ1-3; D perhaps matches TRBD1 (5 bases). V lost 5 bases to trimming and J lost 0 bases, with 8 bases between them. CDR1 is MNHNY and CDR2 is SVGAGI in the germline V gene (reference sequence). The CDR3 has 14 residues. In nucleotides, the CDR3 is TGTGCCAGCAGTCTGACAGACTCTGGAAACACCATATATTTT. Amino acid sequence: CASSLTDSGNTIYF.

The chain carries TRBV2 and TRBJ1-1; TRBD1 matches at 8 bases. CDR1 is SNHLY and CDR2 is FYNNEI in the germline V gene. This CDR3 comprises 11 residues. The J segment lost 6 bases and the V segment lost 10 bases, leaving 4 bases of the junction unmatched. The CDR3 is CAIQGASEAFF. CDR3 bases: TGTGCCATCCAGGGGGCGTCTGAAGCTTTCTTT.

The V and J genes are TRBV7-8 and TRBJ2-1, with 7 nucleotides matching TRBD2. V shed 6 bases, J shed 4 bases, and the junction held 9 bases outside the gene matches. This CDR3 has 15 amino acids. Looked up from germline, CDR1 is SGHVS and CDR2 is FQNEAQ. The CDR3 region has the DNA TGTGCCAGCAGTCGAGGACTAGTCATATACAATGAGCAGTTCTTC. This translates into CASSRGLVIYNEQFF.

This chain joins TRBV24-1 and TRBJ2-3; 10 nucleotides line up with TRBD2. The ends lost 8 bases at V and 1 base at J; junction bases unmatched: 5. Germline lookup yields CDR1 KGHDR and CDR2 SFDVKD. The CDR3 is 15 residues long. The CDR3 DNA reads TGTGCCACCAAGCCCGGGACTAGCGGCACAGATACGCAGTATTTT. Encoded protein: CATKPGTSGTDTQYF.

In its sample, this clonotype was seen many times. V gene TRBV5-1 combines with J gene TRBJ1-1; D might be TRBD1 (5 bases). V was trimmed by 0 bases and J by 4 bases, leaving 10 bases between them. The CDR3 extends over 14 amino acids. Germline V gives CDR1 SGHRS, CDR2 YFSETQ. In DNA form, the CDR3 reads TGCGCCAGCAGCTTGGATCGGGGGTTCACTGAAGCTTTCTTT. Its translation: CASSLDRGFTEAFF.

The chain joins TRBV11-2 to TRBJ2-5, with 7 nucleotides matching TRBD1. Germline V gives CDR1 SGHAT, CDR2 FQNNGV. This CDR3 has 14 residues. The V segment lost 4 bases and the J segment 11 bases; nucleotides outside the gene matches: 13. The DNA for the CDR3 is TGTGCCAGCAGCTCTCCGAGACAGGGTGGGGAGCAGTACTTC. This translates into CASSSPRQGGEQYF.

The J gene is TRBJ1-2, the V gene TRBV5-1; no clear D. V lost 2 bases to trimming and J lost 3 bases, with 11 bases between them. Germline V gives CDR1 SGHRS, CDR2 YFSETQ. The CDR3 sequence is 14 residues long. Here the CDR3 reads CASSFSGRDYGYTF. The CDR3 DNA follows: TGCGCCAGCAGCTTCAGCGGGAGGGACTATGGCTACACCTTC.

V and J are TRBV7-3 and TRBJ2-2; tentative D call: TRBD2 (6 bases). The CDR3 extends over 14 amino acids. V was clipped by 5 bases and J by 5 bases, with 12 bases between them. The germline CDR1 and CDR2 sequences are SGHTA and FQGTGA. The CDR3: CASSILGLTGELFF. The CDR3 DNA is TGTGCCAGCAGCATACTCGGACTAACCGGGGAGCTGTTTTTT.

CDR3 coding DNA: TGTGCCATCAGTGGTCCTAGCGGGAGCGGGAATGAGCAGTTCTTC. This gives the protein CAISGPSGSGNEQFF. The V and J genes are TRBV10-3 and TRBJ2-1, with 10 bases that match TRBD2. Germline V lookup: CDR1 ENHRY, CDR2 SYGVKD. V was clipped by 4 bases and J by 7 bases; unmatched bases: 7. CDR3 size: 15 residues.

The CDR3 sequence: CASNHEADSEAFF. The CDR3 bases are TGTGCCAGTAATCACGAGGCGGACTCTGAAGCTTTCTTT. The V call is TRBV19, the J call TRBJ1-1; no firm D call. The germline V gene encodes CDR1 LNHDA and CDR2 SQIVND (reference sequence). This CDR3 region has 13 residues. V shed 7 bases and J shed 6 bases, with 15 bases lying between them.